This record covers a single T cell receptor beta chain. This clonotype has at least ten counts. Its antigen specificity is not known. No base quality values were provided; no much bigger clone lies one nucleotide off. The library came from PCR. Sequencing relied on an Illumina HiSeq 2500. TCR library preparation used molecular barcoding, with unique molecular identifiers applied to normalize quantification of the TCRbeta repertoire. TCRdb's own reprocessing of the public reads used fastp at Q25 and MiXCR and kept productive beta chains. Each CDR3 protein gets just one entry, which takes the most common genes and DNA from the rows behind it. A total of around 94,000 distinct CDR3 sequences appear in this sample, 6% to 9% of them only once. The ten top clones hold about a sixth of the sample. This record comes from a study of T-cell reconstitution after alpha-beta-depleted transplantation in children (dated by TCRdb to the mid-2010s). At the level of the whole study: Using TCR repertoire profiling, the study quantitatively followed how T-cell immune reconstitution unfolded in children after TCRalphabeta/CD19-depleted allogeneic hematopoietic cell transplantation.

This specimen's treatment or condition label, interpreted: allogeneic hematopoietic cell transplantation with graft depleted of TCRalphabeta T cells and CD19 B cells. The transplant recipients were children given TCRalphabeta/CD19-depleted allogeneic hematopoietic cell grafts. Between the V and J ends, shortened by 0 bases and 4 bases respectively, the junction contains 7 bases. CDR1 and CDR2 are read off the germline V gene as LGHNA and YSLEER. The CDR3 starts with the cysteine, ends with the phenylalanine, and has 14 residues. The entry retains the CDR3 DNA only, 42 bases that are in frame from base 1. Here is what the overall study found, with its caveats: The apparently early alphabetaT-cell count recovery about two months after transplant was reportedly dependent on only several hundred rapidly expanded clones derived from non-depleted graft cells. Over subsequent months, a decline in hyperexpanded clone frequencies was noted, and after one year, T-cell counts and TCRbeta diversity were mostly ascribed to newly produced T cells. In some patients, the high TCRbeta diversity seen at day 60 was put down to recipient T cells and intrathymic progenitors that had survived conditioning.

The sequencing here drew on PBMCs, taken before TCRalphabeta/CD19-depleted stem cell transplant. This clonotype was obtained from a boy aged 2 to 10 with acute lymphoblastic leukemia, due to receive a stem cell transplant. Recombination joined TRBV4-3 with TRBJ2-1, with no confident D gene call. The CDR3 reads CASSQDVRYNEQFF. The nucleotides read TGCGCCAGCAGCCAAGATGTGCGGTACAATGAGCAGTTCTTC.